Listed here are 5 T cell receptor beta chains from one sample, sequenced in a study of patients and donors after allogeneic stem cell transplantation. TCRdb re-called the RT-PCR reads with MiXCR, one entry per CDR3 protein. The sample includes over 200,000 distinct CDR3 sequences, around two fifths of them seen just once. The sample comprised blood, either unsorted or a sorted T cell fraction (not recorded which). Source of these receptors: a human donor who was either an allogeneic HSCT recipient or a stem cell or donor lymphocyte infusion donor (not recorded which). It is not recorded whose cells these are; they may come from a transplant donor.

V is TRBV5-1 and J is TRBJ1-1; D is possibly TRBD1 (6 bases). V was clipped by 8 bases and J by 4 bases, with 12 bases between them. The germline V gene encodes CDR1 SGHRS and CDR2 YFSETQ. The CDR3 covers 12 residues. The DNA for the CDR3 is TGCGCCAGTTCACAGGGCTCCACTGAAGCTTTCTTT. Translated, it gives CASSQGSTEAFF.

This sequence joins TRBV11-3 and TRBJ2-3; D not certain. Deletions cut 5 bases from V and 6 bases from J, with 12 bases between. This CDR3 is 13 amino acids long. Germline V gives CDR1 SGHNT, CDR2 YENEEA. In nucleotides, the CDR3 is TGTGCCAGCAGCGTGGGCCGGACGGATACGCAGTATTTT. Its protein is CASSVGRTDTQYF.

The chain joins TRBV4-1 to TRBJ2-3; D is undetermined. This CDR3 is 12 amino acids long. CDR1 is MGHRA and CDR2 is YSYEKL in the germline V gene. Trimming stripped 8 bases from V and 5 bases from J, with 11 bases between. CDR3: CASGFFGDTQYF. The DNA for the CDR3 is TGCGCCAGCGGGTTTTTCGGAGATACGCAGTATTTT.

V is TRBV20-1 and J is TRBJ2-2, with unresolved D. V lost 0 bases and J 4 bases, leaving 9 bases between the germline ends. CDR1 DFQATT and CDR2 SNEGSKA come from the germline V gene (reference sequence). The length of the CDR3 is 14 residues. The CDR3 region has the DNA TGCAGTGCTAGAGAGGGTATCGCCACCGGGGAGCTGTTTTTT. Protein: CSAREGIATGELFF.

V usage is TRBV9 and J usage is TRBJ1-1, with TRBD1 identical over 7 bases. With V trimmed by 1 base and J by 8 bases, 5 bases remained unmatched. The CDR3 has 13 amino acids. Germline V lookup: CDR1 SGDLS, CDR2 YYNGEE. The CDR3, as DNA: TGTGCCAGCAGCGTAACCCGACAGGGCGAAGCTTTCTTT. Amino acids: CASSVTRQGEAFF.